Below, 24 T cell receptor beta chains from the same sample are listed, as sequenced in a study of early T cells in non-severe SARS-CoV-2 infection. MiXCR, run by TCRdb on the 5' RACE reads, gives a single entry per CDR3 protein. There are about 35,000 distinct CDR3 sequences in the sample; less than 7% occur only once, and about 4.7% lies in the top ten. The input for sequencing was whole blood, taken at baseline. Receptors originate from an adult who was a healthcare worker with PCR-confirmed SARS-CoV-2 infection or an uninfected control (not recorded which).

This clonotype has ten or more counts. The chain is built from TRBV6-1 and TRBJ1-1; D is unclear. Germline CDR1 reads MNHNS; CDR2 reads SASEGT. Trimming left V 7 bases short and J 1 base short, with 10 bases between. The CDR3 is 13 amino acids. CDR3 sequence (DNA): TGTGCCAGCAATTTAATGGGGAACACTGAAGCTTTCTTT. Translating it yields CASNLMGNTEAFF.

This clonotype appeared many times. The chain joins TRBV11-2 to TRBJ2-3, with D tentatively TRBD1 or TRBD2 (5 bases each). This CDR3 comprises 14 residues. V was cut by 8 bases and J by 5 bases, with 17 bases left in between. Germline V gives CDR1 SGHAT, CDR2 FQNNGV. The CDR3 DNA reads TGTGCCAGCGGAGTCGGGACCAAGGTAGATACGCAGTATTTT. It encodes CASGVGTKVDTQYF.

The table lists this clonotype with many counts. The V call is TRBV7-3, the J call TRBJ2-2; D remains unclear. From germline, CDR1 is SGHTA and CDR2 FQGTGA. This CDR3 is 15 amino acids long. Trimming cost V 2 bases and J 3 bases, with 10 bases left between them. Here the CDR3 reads CASSLRGLDTGELFF. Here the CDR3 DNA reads TGTGCCAGCAGCTTACGTGGGCTCGACACCGGGGAGCTGTTTTTT.

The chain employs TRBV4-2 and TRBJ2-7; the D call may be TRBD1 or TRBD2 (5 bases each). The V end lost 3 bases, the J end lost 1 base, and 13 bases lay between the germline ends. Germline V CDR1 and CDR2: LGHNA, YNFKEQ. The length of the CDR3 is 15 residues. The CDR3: CASSHRFGGSYEQYF. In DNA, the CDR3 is TGTGCCAGCAGCCATAGATTTGGGGGTTCCTACGAGCAGTACTTC.

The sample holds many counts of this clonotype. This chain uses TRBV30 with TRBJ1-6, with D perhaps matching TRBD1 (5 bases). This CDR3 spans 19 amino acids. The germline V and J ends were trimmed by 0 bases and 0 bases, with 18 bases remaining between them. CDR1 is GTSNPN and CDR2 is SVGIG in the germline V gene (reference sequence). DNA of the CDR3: TGTGCCTGGAGTGTAGGTGGGGGGGTCCCGAGCTCCTATAATTCACCCCTCCACTTT. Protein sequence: CAWSVGGGVPSSYNSPLHF.

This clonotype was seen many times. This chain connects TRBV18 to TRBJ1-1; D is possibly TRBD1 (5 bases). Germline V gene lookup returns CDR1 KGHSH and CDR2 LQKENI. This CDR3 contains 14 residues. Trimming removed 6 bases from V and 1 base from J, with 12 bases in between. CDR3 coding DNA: TGTGCCAGCTCGCCGACAGTACAGAACACTGAAGCTTTCTTT. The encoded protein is CASSPTVQNTEAFF.

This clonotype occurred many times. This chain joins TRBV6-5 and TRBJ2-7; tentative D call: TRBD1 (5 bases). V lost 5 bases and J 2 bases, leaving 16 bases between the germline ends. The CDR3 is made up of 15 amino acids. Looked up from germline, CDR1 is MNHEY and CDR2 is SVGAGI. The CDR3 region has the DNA TGTGCCAGCAGTCTCGGACACAACCGGGCCTACGAGCAGTACTTC. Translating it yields CASSLGHNRAYEQYF.

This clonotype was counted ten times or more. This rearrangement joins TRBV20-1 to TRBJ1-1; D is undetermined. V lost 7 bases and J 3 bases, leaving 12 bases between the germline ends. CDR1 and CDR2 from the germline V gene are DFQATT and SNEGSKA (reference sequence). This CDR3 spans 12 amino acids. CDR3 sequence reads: CSDAGLDTEAFF. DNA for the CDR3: TGCAGTGACGCCGGCCTAGACACTGAAGCTTTCTTT.

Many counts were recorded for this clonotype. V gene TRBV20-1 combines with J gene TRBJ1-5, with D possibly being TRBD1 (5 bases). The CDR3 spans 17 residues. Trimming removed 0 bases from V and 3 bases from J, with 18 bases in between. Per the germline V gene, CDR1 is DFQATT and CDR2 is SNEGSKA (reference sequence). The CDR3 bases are TGCAGTGCTAGAGATTCAGGGCGCGCAGGAGACAATCAGCCCCAGCATTTT. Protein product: CSARDSGRAGDNQPQHF.

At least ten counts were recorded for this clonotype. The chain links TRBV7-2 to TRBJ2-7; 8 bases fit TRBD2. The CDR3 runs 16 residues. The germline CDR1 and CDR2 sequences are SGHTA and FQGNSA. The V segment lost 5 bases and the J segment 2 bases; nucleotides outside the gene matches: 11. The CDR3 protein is CASSPSRLAGTYEQYF. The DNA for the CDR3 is TGTGCCAGCAGCCCCTCCAGGCTAGCGGGTACCTACGAGCAGTACTTC.

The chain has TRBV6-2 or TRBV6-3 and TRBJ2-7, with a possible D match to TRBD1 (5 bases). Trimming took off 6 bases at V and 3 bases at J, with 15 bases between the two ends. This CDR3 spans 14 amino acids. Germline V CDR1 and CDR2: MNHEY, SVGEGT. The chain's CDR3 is CASRFQTVVYEQYF. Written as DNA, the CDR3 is TGTGCCAGCAGGTTTCAGACAGTGGTCTACGAGCAGTACTTC.

CDR3: CASSLEWTEAFF. The DNA for the CDR3 is TGTGCCAGCAGCTTAGAATGGACTGAAGCTTTCTTT. This chain links TRBV7-9 with TRBJ1-1; D ambiguous. Between the trimmed V and J ends, which lost 1 base and 5 bases, there was a span of 5 bases. The CDR3 covers 12 residues. The germline gives CDR1 SEHNR, CDR2 FQNEAQ (reference sequence).

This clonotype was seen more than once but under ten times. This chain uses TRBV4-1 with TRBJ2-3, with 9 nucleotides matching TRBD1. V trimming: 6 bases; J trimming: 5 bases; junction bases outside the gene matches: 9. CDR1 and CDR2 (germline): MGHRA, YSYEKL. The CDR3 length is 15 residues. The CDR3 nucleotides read TGCGCCAGCAGACATAATACAGGGGGCGGAGATACGCAGTATTTT. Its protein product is CASRHNTGGGDTQYF.

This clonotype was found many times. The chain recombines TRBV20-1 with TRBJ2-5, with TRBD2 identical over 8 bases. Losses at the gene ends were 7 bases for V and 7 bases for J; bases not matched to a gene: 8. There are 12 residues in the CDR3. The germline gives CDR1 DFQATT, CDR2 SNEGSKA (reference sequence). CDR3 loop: CSVPDRGGTQYF. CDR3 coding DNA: TGCAGTGTTCCGGACCGGGGGGGGACCCAGTACTTC.

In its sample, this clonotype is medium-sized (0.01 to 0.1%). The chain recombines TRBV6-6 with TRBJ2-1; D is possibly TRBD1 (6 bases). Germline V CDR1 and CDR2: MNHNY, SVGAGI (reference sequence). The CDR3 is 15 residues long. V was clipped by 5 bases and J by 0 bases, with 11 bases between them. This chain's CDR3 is CASSPDRSSYNEQFF. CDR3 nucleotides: TGTGCCAGCAGTCCAGACAGGAGCTCCTACAATGAGCAGTTCTTC.

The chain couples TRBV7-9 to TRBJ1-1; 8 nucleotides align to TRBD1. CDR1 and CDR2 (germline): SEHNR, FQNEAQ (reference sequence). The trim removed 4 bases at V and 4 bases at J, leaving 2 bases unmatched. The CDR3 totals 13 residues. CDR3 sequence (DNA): TGTGCCAGCAGCTGGACAGGGTCCACTGAAGCTTTCTTT. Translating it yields CASSWTGSTEAFF.

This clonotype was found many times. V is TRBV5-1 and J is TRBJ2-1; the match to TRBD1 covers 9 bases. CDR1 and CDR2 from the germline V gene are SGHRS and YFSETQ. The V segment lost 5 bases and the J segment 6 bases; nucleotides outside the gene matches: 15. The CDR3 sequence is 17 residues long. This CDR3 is CASSHPNGQGIGNEQFF. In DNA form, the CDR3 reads TGCGCCAGCAGTCACCCGAACGGACAGGGGATCGGCAATGAGCAGTTCTTC.

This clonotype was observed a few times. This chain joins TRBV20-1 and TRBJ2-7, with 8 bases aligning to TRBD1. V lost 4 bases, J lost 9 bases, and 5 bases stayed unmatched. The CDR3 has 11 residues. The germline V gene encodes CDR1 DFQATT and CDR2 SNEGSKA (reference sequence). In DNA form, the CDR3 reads TGCAGTGCTAAGACAGGGGAGCGGCAGTACTTC. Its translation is CSAKTGERQYF.

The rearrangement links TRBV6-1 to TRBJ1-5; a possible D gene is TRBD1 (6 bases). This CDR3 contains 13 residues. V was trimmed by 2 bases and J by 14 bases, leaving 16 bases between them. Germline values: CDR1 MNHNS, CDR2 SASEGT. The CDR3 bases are TGTGCCAGCAGTGAAACCGGGAACAGGGTAGAGCATTTT. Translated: CASSETGNRVEHF.

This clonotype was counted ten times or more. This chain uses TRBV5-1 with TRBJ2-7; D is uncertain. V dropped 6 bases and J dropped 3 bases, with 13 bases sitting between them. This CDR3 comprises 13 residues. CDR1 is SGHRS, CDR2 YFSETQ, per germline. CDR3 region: CASTRYGDYEQYF. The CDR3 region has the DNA TGCGCCAGCACGAGGTACGGCGACTACGAGCAGTACTTC.

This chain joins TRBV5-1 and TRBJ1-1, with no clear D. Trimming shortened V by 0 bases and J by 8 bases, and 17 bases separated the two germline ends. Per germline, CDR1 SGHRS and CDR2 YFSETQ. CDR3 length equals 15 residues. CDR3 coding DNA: TGCGCCAGCAGCTTGGTATTTGCTTTGGGTACCGAAGCTTTCTTT. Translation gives CASSLVFALGTEAFF.

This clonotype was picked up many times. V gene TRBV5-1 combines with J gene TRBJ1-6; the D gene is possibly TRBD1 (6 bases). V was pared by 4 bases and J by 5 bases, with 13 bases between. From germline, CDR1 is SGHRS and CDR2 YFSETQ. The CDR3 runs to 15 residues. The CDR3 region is CASSSRGFDNSPLHF. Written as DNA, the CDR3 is TGCGCCAGCAGCAGCAGGGGTTTCGATAATTCACCCCTCCACTTT.

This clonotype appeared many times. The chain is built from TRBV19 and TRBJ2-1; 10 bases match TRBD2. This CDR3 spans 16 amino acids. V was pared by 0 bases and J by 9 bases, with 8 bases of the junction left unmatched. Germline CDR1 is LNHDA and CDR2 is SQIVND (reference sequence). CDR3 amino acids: CASSIDPSGRNGEQFF. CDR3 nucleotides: TGTGCCAGTAGTATAGATCCTAGCGGGAGAAACGGTGAGCAGTTCTTC.

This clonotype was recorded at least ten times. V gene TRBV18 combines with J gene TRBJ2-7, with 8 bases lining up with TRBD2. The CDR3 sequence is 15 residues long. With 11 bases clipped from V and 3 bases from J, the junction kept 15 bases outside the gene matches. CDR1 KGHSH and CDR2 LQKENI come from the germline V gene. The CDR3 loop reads CAAGAGAAQHYEQYF. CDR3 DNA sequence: TGTGCCGCGGGAGCGGGAGCCGCGCAGCACTACGAGCAGTACTTC.